A selection of T cell receptor beta chains follows, all from one sample in a study of regulatory T cells in long-lasting Graves disease. MiXCR, applied by TCRdb to the multiplex PCR reads, yields one record per CDR3 protein. The sample lists around 330,000 distinct CDR3 sequences, more than 15% occurring once. Sequencing used peripheral blood mononuclear cells (PBMCs), obtained at new diagnosis, from a patient treated with antithyroid drugs. These receptors came from a female donor with Graves disease. The CDR3 runs from the conserved cysteine through the conserved F or W. A D gene is named only where the DNA matches it firmly. Clone sizes are given selectively: once, few, many, or a class where the clone is expanded.

cdr3_length: 17
v_call: TRBV15
j_call: TRBJ2-7
clone_size: many
d_call: TRBD2
cdr3_aa: CATSRDGSGPSSYEQYF
cdr3_nt: TGTGCCACCAGCAGAGACGGTAGCGGGCCTAGCTCCTACGAGCAGTACTTC

cdr3_length: 14
v_call: TRBV5-1
j_call: TRBJ2-7
clone_size: many
d_call: TRBD1
cdr3_aa: CASSWGTGTYEQYF
cdr3_nt: TGCGCCAGCAGCTGGGGGACAGGAACCTACGAGCAGTACTTC

cdr3_length: 15
v_call: TRBV6-2/TRBV6-3
j_call: TRBJ1-2
clone_size: once
d_call: .
cdr3_aa: CASSYSYSSNNGYTF
cdr3_nt: TGTGCCAGCAGTTACTCGTATAGCAGTAATAATGGCTACACCTTC

cdr3_length: 13
v_call: TRBV4-3
j_call: TRBJ2-2
clone_size: few
d_call: .
cdr3_aa: CASSQVAVGELFF
cdr3_nt: TGCGCCAGCAGCCAAGTAGCAGTCGGGGAGCTGTTTTTT

cdr3_length: 18
v_call: TRBV18
j_call: TRBJ2-1
clone_size: few
d_call: TRBD1
cdr3_aa: CASSPGGRGPLRDNEQFF
cdr3_nt: TGTGCCAGCTCACCTGGTGGCAGGGGGCCCCTGAGGGACAATGAGCAGTTCTTC

cdr3_length: 13
v_call: TRBV6-1
j_call: TRBJ2-5
clone_size: many
d_call: .
cdr3_aa: CASSYGPPETQYF
cdr3_nt: TGTGCCAGCAGCTATGGCCCTCCGGAGACCCAGTACTTC

cdr3_length: 14
v_call: TRBV3-1
j_call: TRBJ1-5
clone_size: .
d_call: .
cdr3_aa: CASSQDRSMWPQHF
cdr3_nt: TGTGCCAGCAGCCAAGACCGGTCAATGTGGCCCCAGCATTTT

cdr3_length: 14
v_call: TRBV10-2
j_call: TRBJ1-1
clone_size: many
d_call: TRBD1
cdr3_aa: CASGKQGSWTEAFF
cdr3_nt: TGCGCCAGCGGGAAACAGGGGAGCTGGACTGAAGCTTTCTTT

cdr3_length: 14
v_call: TRBV19
j_call: TRBJ2-7
clone_size: many
d_call: TRBD2
cdr3_aa: CASSRAGGPHEQYF
cdr3_nt: TGTGCCAGTAGTAGAGCGGGAGGGCCCCACGAGCAGTACTTC

cdr3_length: 15
v_call: TRBV7-3
j_call: TRBJ2-1
clone_size: .
d_call: .
cdr3_aa: CTSSPRGGFGNEQFF
cdr3_nt: TGTACCAGCAGCCCCCGAGGGGGTTTTGGCAATGAGCAGTTCTTC

cdr3_length: 16
v_call: TRBV7-3
j_call: TRBJ2-1
clone_size: .
d_call: .
cdr3_aa: CASSLVRRELYNEQFF
cdr3_nt: TGTGCCAGCAGCTTAGTTCGGCGGGAACTTTACAATGAGCAGTTCTTC

cdr3_length: 15
v_call: TRBV9
j_call: TRBJ2-7
clone_size: few
d_call: .
cdr3_aa: CASSKSATLSYEQYF
cdr3_nt: TGTGCCAGCAGCAAATCAGCAACCCTCTCCTACGAGCAGTACTTC

cdr3_length: 17
v_call: TRBV27
j_call: TRBJ1-1
clone_size: many
d_call: TRBD1
cdr3_aa: CASSLYAGGLMNTEAFF
cdr3_nt: TGTGCCAGCAGCCTATATGCAGGGGGGCTCATGAACACTGAAGCTTTCTTT

cdr3_length: 15
v_call: TRBV6-1
j_call: TRBJ1-3
clone_size: many
d_call: .
cdr3_aa: CASSLGILPGNTIYF
cdr3_nt: TGTGCCAGTTCCCTCGGGATCCTCCCTGGAAACACCATATATTTT

cdr3_length: 16
v_call: TRBV20-1
j_call: TRBJ1-1
clone_size: .
d_call: .
cdr3_aa: CSASDEDKGGYTEAFF
cdr3_nt: TGCAGTGCTAGCGACGAGGACAAGGGGGGCTACACTGAAGCTTTTTTT

cdr3_length: 13
v_call: TRBV7-3
j_call: TRBJ1-6
clone_size: many
d_call: .
cdr3_aa: CASSLSYNSPLHF
cdr3_nt: TGTGCCAGCAGCTTGAGCTATAATTCACCCCTCCACTTT

cdr3_length: 16
v_call: TRBV18
j_call: TRBJ2-7
clone_size: many
d_call: .
cdr3_aa: CASSPPKPNTAYEQYF
cdr3_nt: TGTGCCAGCTCACCACCCAAGCCAAACACGGCCTACGAGCAGTACTTC

cdr3_length: 13
v_call: TRBV19
j_call: TRBJ2-1
clone_size: many
d_call: .
cdr3_aa: CASSIGTYNEQFF
cdr3_nt: TGTGCCAGTAGTATTGGGACCTACAATGAGCAGTTCTTC

cdr3_length: 21
v_call: TRBV12-3/TRBV12-4
j_call: TRBJ1-4
clone_size: many
d_call: TRBD1
cdr3_aa: CASSRVVIGSGQGRANEKLFF
cdr3_nt: TGTGCCAGCAGTCGCGTCGTTATTGGGAGCGGACAGGGTAGGGCTAATGAAAAACTGTTTTTT

cdr3_length: 15
v_call: TRBV3-1
j_call: TRBJ1-6
clone_size: many
d_call: .
cdr3_aa: CASSQDEEDESPLHF
cdr3_nt: TGTGCCAGCAGCCAAGACGAGGAAGACGAGTCACCCCTCCACTTT

cdr3_length: 15
v_call: TRBV27
j_call: TRBJ1-4
clone_size: many
d_call: .
cdr3_aa: CASSRTGLAREKLFF
cdr3_nt: TGTGCCAGCAGTCGCACGGGCCTAGCGAGGGAAAAACTGTTTTTT

cdr3_length: 14
v_call: TRBV28
j_call: TRBJ1-6
clone_size: many
d_call: .
cdr3_aa: CASRYRVGNSPLHF
cdr3_nt: TGTGCCAGCAGGTACAGGGTTGGGAATTCACCCCTCCACTTT

cdr3_length: 15
v_call: TRBV12-3/TRBV12-4
j_call: TRBJ2-2
clone_size: many
d_call: .
cdr3_aa: CASSLGSPNTGELFF
cdr3_nt: TGTGCCAGCAGTTTAGGCAGCCCGAACACCGGGGAGCTGTTTTTT

cdr3_length: 12
v_call: TRBV19
j_call: TRBJ1-1
clone_size: .
d_call: .
cdr3_aa: CASSIAHTEAFF
cdr3_nt: TGTGCCAGTAGTATAGCCCACACTGAAGCTTTCTTT

cdr3_length: 16
v_call: TRBV7-3
j_call: TRBJ2-1
clone_size: .
d_call: .
cdr3_aa: CASSFLSGPGFGEQFF
cdr3_nt: TGTGCCAGCAGCTTCCTTTCTGGCCCCGGTTTCGGTGAGCAGTTCTTC

cdr3_length: 16
v_call: TRBV27
j_call: TRBJ2-6
clone_size: .
d_call: .
cdr3_aa: CASSLLPVAGANVLTF
cdr3_nt: TGTGCCAGCAGTTTATTGCCCGTAGCTGGGGCCAACGTCCTGACTTTC

cdr3_length: 11
v_call: TRBV28
j_call: TRBJ1-1
clone_size: many
d_call: .
cdr3_aa: CASSFRAEAFF
cdr3_nt: TGTGCCAGCAGTTTTCGTGCTGAAGCTTTCTTT

cdr3_length: 15
v_call: TRBV27
j_call: TRBJ1-6
clone_size: .
d_call: .
cdr3_aa: CASSLWKENWSPLHF
cdr3_nt: TGTGCCAGCAGTTTATGGAAGGAGAACTGGTCACCCCTCCACTTT

cdr3_length: 18
v_call: TRBV6-1
j_call: TRBJ2-5
clone_size: .
d_call: TRBD2
cdr3_aa: CASSYGSGLAGGQETQYF
cdr3_nt: TGTGCCAGCAGTTACGGATCGGGACTAGCGGGAGGGCAAGAGACCCAGTACTTC

cdr3_length: 13
v_call: TRBV5-1
j_call: TRBJ2-7
clone_size: many
d_call: .
cdr3_aa: CASRPGPQGEQYF
cdr3_nt: TGCGCCAGCAGACCCGGGCCCCAGGGCGAGCAGTACTTC

cdr3_length: 13
v_call: TRBV12-3/TRBV12-4
j_call: TRBJ2-5
clone_size: .
d_call: .
cdr3_aa: CASSFGGRGTQYF
cdr3_nt: TGTGCCAGCAGTTTTGGCGGTCGGGGGACCCAGTACTTC

cdr3_length: 15
v_call: TRBV28
j_call: TRBJ1-1
clone_size: many
d_call: .
cdr3_aa: CASSPTGTPRAEAFF
cdr3_nt: TGTGCCAGCAGCCCTACAGGGACCCCCAGGGCTGAAGCTTTCTTT

cdr3_length: 12
v_call: TRBV28
j_call: TRBJ2-7
clone_size: many
d_call: .
cdr3_aa: CASSVSGSEQYF
cdr3_nt: TGTGCCAGCAGTGTATCAGGGAGTGAGCAGTACTTC

cdr3_length: 19
v_call: TRBV7-2
j_call: TRBJ2-3
clone_size: .
d_call: .
cdr3_aa: CASSRAAKRIFAGTDTQYF
cdr3_nt: TGTGCCAGCAGCCGAGCGGCGAAACGTATCTTCGCGGGCACAGATACGCAGTATTTT

cdr3_length: 19
v_call: TRBV24-1
j_call: TRBJ2-1
clone_size: many
d_call: TRBD1
cdr3_aa: CATSDRRGAGTGRPNEQFF
cdr3_nt: TGTGCCACCAGTGACCGAAGGGGCGCCGGGACAGGTCGTCCCAATGAGCAGTTCTTC

cdr3_length: 12
v_call: TRBV12-3/TRBV12-4
j_call: TRBJ2-1
clone_size: many
d_call: .
cdr3_aa: CASFGNGDEQFF
cdr3_nt: TGTGCCAGCTTCGGCAACGGGGATGAGCAGTTCTTC

cdr3_length: 15
v_call: TRBV6-5
j_call: TRBJ1-5
clone_size: many
d_call: .
cdr3_aa: CASSYGGDSNQPQHF
cdr3_nt: TGTGCCAGCAGTTACGGGGGGGACAGCAATCAGCCCCAGCATTTT

cdr3_length: 20
v_call: TRBV28
j_call: TRBJ2-6
clone_size: few
d_call: TRBD1
cdr3_aa: CASSPDPGTGIYSGANVLTF
cdr3_nt: TGTGCCAGCAGTCCAGACCCCGGGACAGGGATCTACTCTGGGGCCAACGTCCTGACTTTC

cdr3_length: 19
v_call: TRBV11-2
j_call: TRBJ2-1
clone_size: many
d_call: TRBD2
cdr3_aa: CASRHLGLAGDWSYNEQFF
cdr3_nt: TGTGCCAGCAGACATTTGGGGCTAGCGGGAGACTGGTCCTACAATGAGCAGTTCTTC

cdr3_length: 14
v_call: TRBV19
j_call: TRBJ1-1
clone_size: many
d_call: .
cdr3_aa: CASSIDLESTEAFF
cdr3_nt: TGTGCCAGTAGTATAGATTTGGAATCAACTGAAGCTTTCTTT

cdr3_length: 12
v_call: TRBV28
j_call: TRBJ1-1
clone_size: many
d_call: TRBD1
cdr3_aa: CASSLRQGRAFF
cdr3_nt: TGTGCCAGCAGTTTGAGACAGGGGCGAGCTTTCTTT

cdr3_length: 11
v_call: TRBV20-1
j_call: TRBJ2-3
clone_size: many
d_call: .
cdr3_aa: CSAPRVDTQYF
cdr3_nt: TGCAGTGCCCCCAGGGTAGATACGCAGTATTTT